These 20 T cell receptor beta chains were sequenced from one sample in a study of response to subunit inactivated influenza vaccine. TCRdb called the RT-PCR reads again in MiXCR, with one record for every CDR3 protein. Among hundreds of thousands of distinct CDR3 sequences listed, about 15% were seen once. Sequences were derived from PBMCs from blood, sampled 14 to 15 days before vaccination. The receptors shown here come from a man aged 50 or older who received an inactivated influenza vaccine.

In this sample, this clonotype turned up many times. CDR3 region: CASSPLAGVRNNEQFF. CDR3 coding DNA: TGTGCCAGCAGTCCTTTAGCGGGGGTGCGGAACAATGAGCAGTTCTTC. The V gene is TRBV27, the J gene TRBJ2-1; 9 bases map to TRBD2. Looked up from germline, CDR1 is MNHEY and CDR2 is SMNVEV (reference sequence). The CDR3 runs 16 residues. The ends lost 5 bases at V and 5 bases at J; junction bases unmatched: 10.

This clonotype was seen just once. This chain joins TRBV12-3 or TRBV12-4 and TRBJ2-7, with D tentatively TRBD1 (5 bases). V shed 4 bases and J shed 7 bases, with 17 bases lying between them. The CDR3 totals 14 residues. CDR3 bases: TGTGCCAGCAGTTCAGGTGGGGCCCAACGAGAGCAGTACTTC. The encoded protein is CASSSGGAQREQYF.

This clonotype was seen more than once but under ten times. The chain joins TRBV7-9 to TRBJ1-5, with a tentative D call TRBD1 (5 bases). The CDR3 has 14 amino acids. Trimming left V 2 bases short and J 4 bases short, with 9 bases between. The V gene's germline CDR1 is SEHNR and CDR2 FQNEAQ (reference sequence). The CDR3 protein is CASSLNGQNQPQHF. CDR3 sequence (DNA): TGTGCCAGCAGCTTAAATGGACAAAATCAGCCCCAGCATTTT.

This clonotype was recorded a few times. V gene TRBV4-3 combines with J gene TRBJ2-2, with D tentatively TRBD1 (6 bases). V was clipped by 4 bases and J by 3 bases, with 12 bases between them. This CDR3 comprises 15 residues. Germline CDR1 reads LGHNA; CDR2 reads YSLEER. The CDR3 reads CASSRVGGYTGELFF. Written as DNA, the CDR3 is TGCGCCAGCAGCCGGGTAGGGGGTTACACCGGGGAGCTGTTTTTT.

The gene calls are TRBV30 and TRBJ1-3, with D maybe TRBD1 (6 bases). CDR3 size: 15 residues. Per germline, CDR1 GTSNPN and CDR2 SVGIG (reference sequence). V was cut by 1 base and J by 0 bases, with 10 bases left in between. CDR3 nucleotides: TGTGCCTGGAGTGGGGGACAAACCTCTGGAAACACCATATATTTT. Protein sequence: CAWSGGQTSGNTIYF.

This clonotype was recorded a few times. The chain uses TRBV7-3 and TRBJ2-1, with D perhaps being TRBD1 or TRBD2 (6 bases each). This CDR3 spans 14 amino acids. Germline-derived CDR1 and CDR2 are SGHTA and FQGTGA. Trimming took 2 bases from V and 8 from J, leaving 13 bases between them. CDR3 nucleotide sequence: TGTGCCAGCAGCTTATTATGGGGGGCGGATGAGCAGTTCTTC. It translates to CASSLLWGADEQFF. The full variable domain, completed using reference TRBV7-3 and TRBJ2-1, is GAGVSQTPSNKVTEKGKYVELRCDPISGHTALYWYRQSLGQGPEFLIYFQGTGAADDSGLPNDRFFAVRPEGSVSTLKIQRTERGDSAVYLCASSLLWGADEQFFGPGTRLTVL.

V gene TRBV19 combines with J gene TRBJ2-2, with 7 bases that match TRBD1. The CDR3 sequence is 18 residues long. Per germline, CDR1 LNHDA and CDR2 SQIVND (reference sequence). Unmatched junction bases numbered 15, after V lost 6 bases and J lost 2 bases. Here the CDR3 DNA reads TGTGCCAGTAGCCAAAAACCCTACGGGACAGTAAACACCGGGGAGCTGTTTTTT. This codes for CASSQKPYGTVNTGELFF.

The gene calls are TRBV2 and TRBJ1-3; tentatively, D is TRBD1 (5 bases). There are 15 residues in the CDR3. CDR1 is SNHLY, CDR2 FYNNEI, per germline. V lost 8 bases and J 4 bases, leaving 18 bases between the germline ends. The CDR3 DNA sequence: TGTGCCAGCGCCATAGGGGAAGGGCGAGGAAACACCATATATTTT. It translates to CASAIGEGRGNTIYF. The whole variable domain, filled in from reference TRBV2 and TRBJ1-3, reads EPEVTQTPSHQVTQMGQEVILRCVPISNHLYFYWYRQILGQKVEFLVSFYNNEISEKSEIFDDQFSVERPDGSNFTLKIRSTKLEDSAMYFCASAIGEGRGNTIYFGEGSWLTVV.

The V and J genes are TRBV7-2 and TRBJ2-3; D is possibly TRBD2 (6 bases). V shed 5 bases and J shed 4 bases, with 19 bases lying between them. Germline V gene lookup returns CDR1 SGHTA and CDR2 FQGNSA. CDR3 length: 16 residues. CDR3 bases: TGTGCCAGCAGCCCAAACCCCCCGACTAGACCAGATACGCAGTATTTT. Residues: CASSPNPPTRPDTQYF.

This chain links TRBV12-3 or TRBV12-4 with TRBJ1-2; tentatively, D is TRBD1 (5 bases). Trimming removed 6 bases at V and 8 bases at J, with 13 bases between. This CDR3 comprises 12 residues. The CDR3 reads CASSTDIGGYTF. The CDR3 DNA is TGTGCCAGCAGCACGGACATAGGCGGCTACACCTTC.

This clonotype occurred many times. The chain recombines TRBV5-6 with TRBJ1-2; D may be TRBD1 (6 bases). V lost 3 bases to trimming and J lost 4 bases, with 25 bases between them. CDR3 length: 18 residues. Germline V gene lookup returns CDR1 SGHDT and CDR2 YYEEEE. CDR3 DNA sequence: TGTGCCAGCAGCTCAGGACAGAGAGAAAGATTTAGGAGCTATGGCTACACCTTC. Its translation is CASSSGQRERFRSYGYTF. Supplemented by reference TRBV5-6 and TRBJ1-2, the full variable domain reads DAGVTQSPTHLIKTRGQQVTLRCSPKSGHDTVSWYQQALGQGPQFIFQYYEEEERQRGNFPDRFSGHQFPNYSSELNVNALLLGDSALYLCASSSGQRERFRSYGYTFGSGTRLTVV.

The V call is TRBV27, the J call TRBJ2-1, with 13 positions matching TRBD2. This CDR3 is built from 18 residues. In germline, CDR1 is MNHEY, CDR2 SMNVEV (reference sequence). The V gene end was trimmed by 3 bases and the J gene end by 3 bases; junction bases not matched to a gene: 8. CDR3 coding DNA: TGTGCCAGCAGTTTTGTAACTAGCGGGAGGGCTCACTACAATGAGCAGTTCTTC. It codes for CASSFVTSGRAHYNEQFF.

This clonotype has at least ten counts. The rearrangement joins TRBV20-1 to TRBJ1-2, with D possibly matching TRBD1 (5 bases). This CDR3 contains 14 residues. Germline CDR1 is DFQATT and CDR2 is SNEGSKA (reference sequence). V was clipped by 5 bases and J by 0 bases, with 13 bases between them. The CDR3 DNA reads TGCAGTGCTCAGCTCATGACAGCTAACTATGGCTACACCTTC. Its protein is CSAQLMTANYGYTF.

J is TRBJ2-4 and V is TRBV20-1; 10 nucleotides align to TRBD2. The V gene end was trimmed by 0 bases and the J gene end by 8 bases; junction bases not matched to a gene: 13. Germline CDR1 reads DFQATT; CDR2 reads SNEGSKA (reference sequence). This CDR3 has 17 residues. The CDR3 DNA reads TGCAGTGCTAGAGATCAAGCGGGGGGGTGGACCGGGGACATTCAGTACTTC. Its translation is CSARDQAGGWTGDIQYF.

The V gene is TRBV29-1, the J gene TRBJ1-2, with D perhaps TRBD1 (6 bases). The CDR3 consists of 13 residues. Germline values: CDR1 SQVTM, CDR2 ANQGSEA. V shed 6 bases and J shed 3 bases, with 14 bases lying between them. The CDR3 nucleotides are TGCAGCGTCAGGGGTGGAAACGACTATGGCTACACCTTC. It is translated as CSVRGGNDYGYTF.

This clonotype came up many times. The chain employs TRBV7-9 and TRBJ2-7, with TRBD2 as a possible D gene (7 bases). From germline, CDR1 is SEHNR and CDR2 FQNEAQ (reference sequence). V lost 0 bases, J lost 5 bases, and 11 bases lay in between. The CDR3 runs 14 residues. The CDR3, as DNA: TGTGCCAGCAGCTTAGCGAGAGGGGGGGACGAGCAGTACTTC. Translating gives CASSLARGGDEQYF.

This clonotype was found a few times. The chain couples TRBV7-2 to TRBJ2-7; TRBD2 aligns across 9 bases. The CDR3 extends over 15 amino acids. The germline V gene has CDR1 SGHTA and CDR2 FQGNSA. V lost 1 base and J lost 5; bases outside the gene matches: 6. The CDR3 DNA sequence: TGTGCCAGCAGCTTAGTGCGCGGGGGGGGCCACGAGCAGTACTTC. Encoded protein: CASSLVRGGGHEQYF.

This clonotype was seen a few times. One end of the junction is discordant with germline, which a read error may explain. The V gene is TRBV11-2, the J gene TRBJ1-2; D may be TRBD1 (5 bases). The CDR3 runs 16 residues. The germline gives CDR1 SGHAT, CDR2 FQNNGV. The CDR3: CASRLSGQRGNYGYTF. The CDR3 nucleotides are TGTGCCAGCCGCTTGTCGGGGCAAAGAGGAAACTATGGCTACACCTTC.

The chain joins TRBV10-3 to TRBJ1-5; D remains unclear. Between the trimmed V and J ends, which lost 2 bases and 7 bases, there was a span of 12 bases. Germline CDR1 ENHRY, CDR2 SYGVKD. CDR3 size: 14 residues. This CDR3 reads CAISESSGRQPQHF. The DNA for the CDR3 is TGTGCCATCAGTGAGAGCTCGGGTCGACAGCCCCAGCATTTT.

The table lists this clonotype with a few counts. The chain links TRBV3-1 to TRBJ2-7, with D unclear. V was trimmed by 0 bases and J by 2 bases, leaving 8 bases between them. Germline V gives CDR1 LGHDT, CDR2 YNNKEL (reference sequence). The CDR3 has 14 amino acids. DNA of the CDR3: TGTGCCAGCAGCCAAGATCTGGGGACCTACGAGCAGTACTTC. This codes for CASSQDLGTYEQYF.